A selection of T cell receptor beta chains follows, all from one sample in a study of shared clonotypes between healthy human individuals. Sequenced by immunoSEQ multiplex PCR; TCRdb stores in-frame clones only, minus some. The data show around 1.4 million clones, less than 99% seen once. The source material was naive CD4+ T cells sorted from blood. The origin of the receptors is a young man in good health. Both conserved end residues are part of each CDR3. The D gene is left open where the match is weak. Clone size appears in some rows only: once, few, many, or a class for an expanded clone.

J gene | D gene | clone size | V gene | CDR3 protein | CDR3 DNA
TRBJ2-7 | NA | NA | TRBV9 | CASSVVPVLVNEQYF | TGTGCCAGCAGCGTAGTCCCGGTCCTGGTGAACGAGCAGTACTTC
TRBJ2-1 | TRBD2 | NA | TRBV5-1 | CASSAGTSKLREQFF | TGCGCCAGCAGCGCAGGGACTAGTAAGTTGCGTGAGCAGTTCTTC
TRBJ2-3 | NA | NA | TRBV5-1 | CASSLQGRYNTDTQYF | TGCGCCAGCAGCTTGCAAGGTCGATACAACACAGATACGCAGTATTTT
TRBJ2-3 | TRBD2 | NA | TRBV7-2 | CASSPYGLADTDTQYF | TGTGCCAGCAGCCCGTACGGACTAGCGGATACAGATACGCAGTATTTT
TRBJ2-1 | NA | once | TRBV5-4 | CASLEGGRIYNEQFF | TGTGCCAGCTTGGAGGGGGGGCGGATCTACAATGAGCAGTTCTTC
TRBJ2-7 | NA | NA | TRBV29-1 | CSVEGGEGANAEQYF | TGCAGCGTTGAGGGTGGGGAGGGGGCGAATGCCGAGCAGTACTTC
TRBJ2-1 | NA | NA | TRBV18 | CASSPAGSSYNEQFF | TGTGCCAGCTCACCTGCGGGGAGCTCCTACAATGAGCAGTTCTTC
TRBJ2-3 | NA | NA | TRBV7-7 | CASSLGGLTDTQYF | TGTGCTAGCAGCTTGGGTGGTTTAACAGATACGCAGTATTTT
TRBJ2-3 | NA | NA | TRBV4-1 | CASSQDRVGRTDTQYF | TGCGCCAGCAGCCAAGACAGGGTAGGTCGGACAGATACGCAGTATTTT
TRBJ1-4 | TRBD1 | NA | TRBV18 | CASSPDRVAEKLFF | TGTGCCAGCTCCCCCGACAGGGTAGCTGAAAAACTGTTTTTT
TRBJ1-1 | TRBD1 | NA | TRBV6-5 | CASSRDSYTEAFF | TGTGCCAGCAGTCGGGACAGTTACACTGAAGCTTTCTTT
TRBJ2-1 | NA | NA | TRBV19 | CASRTGESSYNEQFF | TGTGCCAGTAGGACGGGAGAGAGCTCCTACAATGAGCAGTTCTTC
TRBJ1-5 | NA | NA | TRBV6-1 | CASSDRGNQPQHF | TGTGCCAGCAGTGACAGGGGTAATCAGCCCCAGCATTTT
TRBJ2-5 | NA | NA | TRBV6-5 | CASSRKGGETQYF | TGTGCCAGCAGTCGTAAGGGGGGGGAGACCCAGTACTTC
TRBJ2-5 | TRBD1 | NA | TRBV2 | CASSGRDRSQTQYF | TGTGCCAGCAGTGGCCGGGACAGGTCACAGACCCAGTACTTC